The present T cell receptor (beta chain) was sequenced within a study of blood T cell repertoires in COVID-19. Background on the study: T cells, B-cell-depleted T cells, or PBMCs provided the cDNA or gDNA that served as material.

Between the trimmed V and J ends, which lost 3 bases and 0 bases, there was a span of 12 bases. Germline V lookup: CDR1 KGHSH, CDR2 LQKENI. The CDR3 extends over 16 amino acids. This clone has only a few counts. In the authors' workflow: Reference gene primer amplification gave estimated nucleated cell counts. The table came from immunoSEQ multiplex PCR; TCRdb's copy has only in-frame clones and leaves some out. That table is the source of V, J and clone size, and D and trimming were worked out from the DNA. The sample comprises 60,000 to 75,000 clones, approximately 79% of which are singletons, and around a tenth rests with the top ten.

The chain couples TRBV18 to TRBJ1-3; D might be TRBD1 (5 bases). This clonotype was sampled from a woman between 50 and 59 years old with acute or convalescent COVID-19. The specimen sequenced was peripheral blood. The CDR3, as DNA: TGTGCCAGCTCACCGTCGACAGCTGGCTCTGGAAACACCATATATTTT. Translated: CASSPSTAGSGNTIYF. Full variable domain (remainder filled in from reference TRBV18 and TRBJ1-3): NAGVMQNPRHLVRRRGQEARLRCSPMKGHSHVYWYRQLPEEGLKFMVYLQKENIIDESGMPKERFSAEFPKEGPSILRIQQVVRGDSAAYFCASSPSTAGSGNTIYFGEGSWLTVV.